This TCR beta chain appears in the sequencing data of a study of OX40 agonist ivuxolimab in advanced cancers. Overall study context: At 0.01 to 10 mg/kg, ivuxolimab was administered intravenously to patients every 2 weeks. Participants could have had prior anti-PD-1, anti-PD-L1 or anti-CTLA-4 therapy, and about 37% had some.

At baseline, cycle 4 day 1, and cycle 7 day 1, blood was sampled. Regarding this clone: Antigen unknown.

Using immunoSEQ multiplex PCR, the repertoire was profiled, and TCRdb retains in-frame clones only, with some absent. The repertoire consists of about 58,000 clones, with around 79% occurring once and the leading ten covering 1.2%. Study findings and constraints: Dosing at 0.1 to 3.0 mg/kg was accompanied by clonal expansion of CD4+ and CD8+ blood T cells by week 6.

Trimming shortened V by 6 bases and J by 0 bases, and 14 bases separated the two germline ends. CDR1 LNHDA and CDR2 SQIVND come from the germline V gene (reference sequence). This CDR3 has 15 amino acids. The sequences come from CD4+ or CD8+ T cells sorted from blood, collected in a trial of the OX40 agonist ivuxolimab. The chain combines TRBV19 with TRBJ1-1, with D perhaps TRBD1 (6 bases). The sequence was obtained from an adult with an advanced solid tumor such as melanoma, head and neck, liver or kidney cancer. The CDR3 DNA reads as TGTGCCAGTAGGGGCCAAAGGGGGATGAACACTGAAGCTTTCTTT. It specifies CASRGQRGMNTEAFF. Full variable domain (rest looked up from reference TRBV19 and TRBJ1-1): DGGITQSPKYLFRKEGQNVTLSCEQNLNHDAMYWYRQDPGQGLRLIYYSQIVNDFQKGDIAEGYSVSREKKESFPLTVTSAQKNPTAFYLCASRGQRGMNTEAFFGQGTRLTVV.